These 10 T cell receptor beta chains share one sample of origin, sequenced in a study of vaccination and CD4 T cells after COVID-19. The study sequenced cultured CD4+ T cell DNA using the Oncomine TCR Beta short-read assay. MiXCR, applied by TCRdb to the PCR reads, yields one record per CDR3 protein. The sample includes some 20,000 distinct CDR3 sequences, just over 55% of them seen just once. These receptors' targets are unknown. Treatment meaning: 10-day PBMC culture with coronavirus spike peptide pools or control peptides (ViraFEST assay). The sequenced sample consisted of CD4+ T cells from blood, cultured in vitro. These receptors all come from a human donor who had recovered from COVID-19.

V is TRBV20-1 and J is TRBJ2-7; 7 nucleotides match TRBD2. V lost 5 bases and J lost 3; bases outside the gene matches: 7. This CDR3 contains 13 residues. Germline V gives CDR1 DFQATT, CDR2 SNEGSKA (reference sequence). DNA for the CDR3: TGCAGTGCTCTACGATCTAGCGGCTACGAGCAGTACTTC. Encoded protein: CSALRSSGYEQYF.

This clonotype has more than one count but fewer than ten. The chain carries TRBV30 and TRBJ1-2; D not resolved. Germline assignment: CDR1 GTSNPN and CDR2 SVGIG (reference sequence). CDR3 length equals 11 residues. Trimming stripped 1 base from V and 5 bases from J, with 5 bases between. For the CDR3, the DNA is TGTGCCTGGAGTGCGGCATATGGCTACACCTTC. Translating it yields CAWSAAYGYTF.

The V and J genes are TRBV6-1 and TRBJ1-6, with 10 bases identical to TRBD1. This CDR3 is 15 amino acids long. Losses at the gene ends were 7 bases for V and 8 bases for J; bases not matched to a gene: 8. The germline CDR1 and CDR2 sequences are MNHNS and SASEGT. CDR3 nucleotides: TGTGCCAGCATCAACCGGGACAGGGGTGATTCACCCCTCCACTTT. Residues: CASINRDRGDSPLHF.

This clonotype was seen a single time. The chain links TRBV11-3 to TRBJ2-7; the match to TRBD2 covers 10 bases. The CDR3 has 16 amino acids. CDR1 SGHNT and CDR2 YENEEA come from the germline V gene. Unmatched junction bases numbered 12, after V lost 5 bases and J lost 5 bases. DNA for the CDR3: TGTGCCAGCAGCCGTACTGGAGCGGGGGGGCCTGACGAGCAGTACTTC. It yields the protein CASSRTGAGGPDEQYF. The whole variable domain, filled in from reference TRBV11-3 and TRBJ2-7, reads EAGVVQSPRYKIIEKKQPVAFWCNPISGHNTLYWYLQNLGQGPELLIRYENEEAVDDSQLPKDRFSAERLKGVDSTLKIQPAELGDSAVYLCASSRTGAGGPDEQYFGPGTRLTVT.

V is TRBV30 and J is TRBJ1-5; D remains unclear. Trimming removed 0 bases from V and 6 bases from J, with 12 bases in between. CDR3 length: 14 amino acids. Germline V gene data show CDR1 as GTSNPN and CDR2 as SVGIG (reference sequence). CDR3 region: CAWSVDMGSQPQHF. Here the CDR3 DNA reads TGTGCCTGGAGTGTAGATATGGGGAGTCAGCCCCAGCATTTT.

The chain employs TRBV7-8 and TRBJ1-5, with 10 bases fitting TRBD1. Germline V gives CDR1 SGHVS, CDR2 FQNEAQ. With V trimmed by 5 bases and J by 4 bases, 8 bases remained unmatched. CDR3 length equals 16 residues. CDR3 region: CASSRNRDRGNQPQHF. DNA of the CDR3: TGTGCCAGCAGCCGAAACCGGGACAGGGGAAATCAGCCCCAGCATTTT.

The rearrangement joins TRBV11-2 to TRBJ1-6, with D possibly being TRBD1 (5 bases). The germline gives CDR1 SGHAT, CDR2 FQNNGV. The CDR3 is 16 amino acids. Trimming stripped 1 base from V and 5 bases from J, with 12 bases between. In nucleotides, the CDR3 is TGTGCCAGCAGCTTAGGGTTGGCGGGGGATAATTCACCCCTCCACTTT. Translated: CASSLGLAGDNSPLHF.

CDR3 sequence: CASSPTGLNSYNEQFF. In DNA, the CDR3 is TGTGCCAGCAGCCCGACAGGACTCAACTCCTACAATGAGCAGTTCTTC. The rearrangement joins TRBV7-3 to TRBJ2-1; D perhaps matches TRBD1 (6 bases). The germline gives CDR1 SGHTA, CDR2 FQGTGA. The ends were cut back, 5 bases at V and 0 bases at J, with 14 bases in the middle. The CDR3 totals 16 residues.

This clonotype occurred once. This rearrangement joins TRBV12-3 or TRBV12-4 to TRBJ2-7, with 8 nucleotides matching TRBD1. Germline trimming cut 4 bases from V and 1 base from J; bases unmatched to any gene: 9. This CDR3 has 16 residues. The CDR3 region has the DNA TGTGCCAGCAGTTCAACCGACAGGGGAGGATCCTACGAGCAGTACTTC. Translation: CASSSTDRGGSYEQYF.

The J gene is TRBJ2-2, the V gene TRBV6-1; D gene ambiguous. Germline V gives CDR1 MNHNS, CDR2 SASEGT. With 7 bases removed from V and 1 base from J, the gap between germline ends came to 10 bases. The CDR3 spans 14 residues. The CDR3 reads CASKSRGNTGELFF. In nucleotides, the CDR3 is TGTGCCAGCAAATCGAGAGGGAACACCGGGGAGCTGTTTTTT.